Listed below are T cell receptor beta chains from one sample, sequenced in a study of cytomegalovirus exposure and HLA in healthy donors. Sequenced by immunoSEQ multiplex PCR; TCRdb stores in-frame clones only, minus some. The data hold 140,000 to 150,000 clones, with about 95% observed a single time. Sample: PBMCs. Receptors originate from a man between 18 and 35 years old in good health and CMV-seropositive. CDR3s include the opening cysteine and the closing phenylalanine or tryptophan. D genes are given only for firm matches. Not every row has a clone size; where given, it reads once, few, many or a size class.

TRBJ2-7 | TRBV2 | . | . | CASRSPSSYEQYF | TGTGCCAGCAGATCGCCCAGCTCCTACGAGCAGTACTTC
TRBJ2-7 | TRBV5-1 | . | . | CASSLAAGLDEQYF | TGCGCCAGCAGCTTGGCCGCGGGGTTAGACGAGCAGTACTTC
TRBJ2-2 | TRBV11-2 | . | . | CASSLGTTNTGELFF | TGTGCCAGCAGCTTAGGGACTACGAACACCGGGGAGCTGTTTTTT
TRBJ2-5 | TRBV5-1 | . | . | CASSPGTSKETQYF | TGCGCCAGCAGCCCCGGGACATCAAAAGAGACCCAGTACTTC
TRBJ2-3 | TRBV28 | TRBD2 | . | CASSLEGLAGAISTDTQYF | TGTGCCAGCAGTTTGGAAGGGCTAGCGGGAGCGATAAGCACAGATACGCAGTATTTT
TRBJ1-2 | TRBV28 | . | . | CASSPRRGKGYGYTF | TGTGCCAGCAGTCCCCGAAGGGGGAAAGGCTATGGCTACACCTTC
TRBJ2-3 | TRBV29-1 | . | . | CSVARGDTQYF | TGCAGCGTTGCTCGGGGAGATACGCAGTATTTT
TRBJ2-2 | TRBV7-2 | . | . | CASSPGLNTGELFF | TGTGCCAGCAGCCCGGGACTTAACACCGGGGAGCTGTTTTTT
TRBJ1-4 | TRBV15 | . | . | CATSRTGNEKLFF | TGTGCCACCAGCCGAACAGGGAATGAAAAACTGTTTTTT
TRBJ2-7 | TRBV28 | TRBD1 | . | CASRVTGSVIYEQYF | TGTGCCAGCAGAGTGACAGGGTCGGTAATCTACGAGCAGTACTTC
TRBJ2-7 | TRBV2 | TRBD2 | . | CASKGEGRGEQYF | TGTGCCAGCAAAGGGGAGGGGAGAGGCGAGCAGTACTTC
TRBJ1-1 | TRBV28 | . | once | CASSFTQNTEAFF | TGTGCCAGCAGTTTCACACAGAACACTGAAGCTTTCTTT
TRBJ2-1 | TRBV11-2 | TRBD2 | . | CASSLGPTSGAYNEQFF | TGTGCCAGCAGCTTAGGGCCGACTAGCGGGGCCTACAATGAGCAGTTCTTC
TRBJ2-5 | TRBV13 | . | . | CASSLAGSQETQYF | TGTGCCAGCAGCTTAGCGGGATCCCAAGAGACCCAGTACTTC
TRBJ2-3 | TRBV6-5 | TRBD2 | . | CASILAGGGLGTQYF | TGTGCCAGCATCCTAGCCGGCGGGGGTCTGGGTACGCAGTATTTT
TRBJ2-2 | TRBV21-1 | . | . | CAKPVRRGETGELFF | TGTGCCAAACCCGTGAGGAGGGGAGAGACCGGGGAGCTGTTTTTT
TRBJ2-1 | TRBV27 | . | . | CASSLTEYNEQFF | TGTGCCAGCAGTTTAACAGAGTACAATGAGCAGTTCTTC
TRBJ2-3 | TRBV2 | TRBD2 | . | CASRPTSGTDTQYF | TGTGCCAGCAGGCCGACTAGCGGGACAGATACGCAGTATTTT
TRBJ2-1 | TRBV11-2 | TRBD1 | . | CSSSSLDRATQFF | TGTTCCAGCAGTTCCTTGGACAGGGCAACCCAGTTCTTC
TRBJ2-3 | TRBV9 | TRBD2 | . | CASSPSGTSGTDTQYF | TGTGCCAGCAGCCCATCCGGGACTAGCGGCACAGATACGCAGTATTTT
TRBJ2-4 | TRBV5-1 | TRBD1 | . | CASSLQGAPNIQYF | TGCGCCAGCAGCTTGCAGGGGGCGCCGAACATTCAGTACTTC
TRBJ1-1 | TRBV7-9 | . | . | CASSLEYWAGVEDTEAFF | TGTGCCAGCAGCTTAGAGTACTGGGCAGGGGTTGAGGACACTGAAGCTTTCTTT
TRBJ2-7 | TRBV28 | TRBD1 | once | CASSPGKIFNLDRGDEQYF | TGTGCCAGCAGCCCCGGTAAAATTTTTAACTTAGACAGGGGAGACGAGCAGTACTTC
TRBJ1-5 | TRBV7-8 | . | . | CASSERVSNQPQHF | TGTGCCAGCAGCGAGCGGGTCTCAAATCAGCCCCAGCATTTT
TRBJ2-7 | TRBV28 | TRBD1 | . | CASSLLDGTGSF | TGTGCCAGCTCACTACTGGACGGGACAGGGTCCTTC
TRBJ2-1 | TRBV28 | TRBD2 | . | CASSYRLAHNEQFF | TGTGCCAGCAGTTACAGACTAGCGCACAATGAGCAGTTCTTC
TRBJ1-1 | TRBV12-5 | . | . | CASGLGNINTEAFF | TGTGCTAGTGGTTTGGGTAACATAAACACTGAAGCTTTCTTT
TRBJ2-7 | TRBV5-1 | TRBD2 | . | CASSLGREGVNEQYF | TGCGCCAGCAGCTTGGGGCGGGAGGGAGTGAACGAGCAGTACTTC
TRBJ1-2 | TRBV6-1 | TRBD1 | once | CASSQTGANYGYTF | TGTGCCAGCAGTCAGACAGGGGCTAACTATGGCTACACCTTC
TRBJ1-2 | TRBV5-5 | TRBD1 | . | CASSFGTGGNNYGYTF | TGTGCCAGCAGCTTTGGGACAGGGGGAAATAACTATGGCTACACCTTC
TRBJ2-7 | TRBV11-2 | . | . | CASSLAGTYEQYF | TGTGCCAGCAGCTTAGCAGGGACCTACGAGCAGTACTTC
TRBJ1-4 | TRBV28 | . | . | CASSPSGVQAREKLFF | TGTGCCAGCAGTCCTTCGGGGGTGCAGGCGAGGGAGAAACTGTTTTTT
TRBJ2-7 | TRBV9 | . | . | CASSVAHTFYEQYF | TGTGCCAGCAGCGTAGCTCACACCTTCTACGAGCAGTACTTC
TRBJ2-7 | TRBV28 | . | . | CASSLPNPRTGDFGYEQYF | TGTGCCAGCAGTTTGCCGAACCCCCGAACAGGGGACTTTGGCTACGAGCAGTACTTC
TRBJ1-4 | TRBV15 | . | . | CATSRASATNEKLFF | TGTGCCACCAGCAGAGCGTCCGCAACTAATGAAAAACTGTTTTTT
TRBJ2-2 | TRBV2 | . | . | CASSEHRVGELFF | TGTGCCAGCAGTGAACACAGGGTCGGGGAGCTGTTTTTT
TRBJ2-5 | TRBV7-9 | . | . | CASSLALGVAETQYF | TGTGCCAGCAGCTTAGCGCTAGGAGTAGCGGAGACCCAGTACTTC
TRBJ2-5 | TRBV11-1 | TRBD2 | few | CASSLASGRAEETQYF | TGTGCCAGCAGCTTAGCGAGCGGGAGAGCGGAAGAGACCCAGTACTTC
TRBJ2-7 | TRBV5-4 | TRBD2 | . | CASSLDGLAREQYF | TGTGCCAGCAGCTTGGATGGACTAGCGAGAGAGCAGTACTTC
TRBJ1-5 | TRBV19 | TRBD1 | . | CASRWDWTGLVNQPQHF | TGTGCCTCCCGTTGGGACTGGACAGGGTTGGTCAATCAGCCCCAGCATTTT
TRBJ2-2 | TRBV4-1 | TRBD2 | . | CASSLFTGRGTGELFF | TGCGCCAGCAGCCTATTTACCGGGAGGGGCACCGGGGAGCTGTTTTTT
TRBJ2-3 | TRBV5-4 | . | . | CASSEGGGWNTQYF | TGTGCCAGCAGTGAAGGCGGAGGGTGGAATACGCAGTATTTT
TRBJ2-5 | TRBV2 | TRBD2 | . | CASRTTSGSLGETQYF | TGTGCCAGCAGAACTACTAGCGGGAGTTTGGGGGAGACCCAGTACTTC
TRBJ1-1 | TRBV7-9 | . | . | CASSLQRDMNTEAFF | TGTGCCAGCAGCTTACAGAGGGACATGAACACTGAAGCTTTCTTT
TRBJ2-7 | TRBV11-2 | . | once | CASSLEGGRRGEQYF | TGTGCCAGCAGCTTAGAGGGCGGGCGGAGGGGCGAGCAGTACTTC
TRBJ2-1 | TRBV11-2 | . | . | CASSLRDNYYNEQFF | TGTGCCAGCAGCCTCCGGGACAACTACTACAATGAGCAGTTCTTC
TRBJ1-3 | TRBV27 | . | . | CASSQRSGGNTIYF | TGTGCCAGCAGTCAAAGGAGTGGTGGAAACACCATATATTTT
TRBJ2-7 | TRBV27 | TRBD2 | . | CASSLAPRTSGKPYEQYF | TGTGCCAGCAGTTTAGCCCCCCGGACTAGCGGGAAACCCTACGAGCAGTACTTC
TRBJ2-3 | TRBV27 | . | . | CASSYGLAGTDTQYF | TGTGCCAGCAGTTATGGGCTAGCTGGCACAGATACGCAGTATTTT
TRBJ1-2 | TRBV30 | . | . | CAWSGILRGYTF | TGTGCCTGGAGTGGTATACTACGTGGCTACACCTTC
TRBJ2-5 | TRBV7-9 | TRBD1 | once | CASASLQGAGETQYF | TGTGCCAGCGCCTCACTACAGGGGGCAGGGGAGACCCAGTACTTC